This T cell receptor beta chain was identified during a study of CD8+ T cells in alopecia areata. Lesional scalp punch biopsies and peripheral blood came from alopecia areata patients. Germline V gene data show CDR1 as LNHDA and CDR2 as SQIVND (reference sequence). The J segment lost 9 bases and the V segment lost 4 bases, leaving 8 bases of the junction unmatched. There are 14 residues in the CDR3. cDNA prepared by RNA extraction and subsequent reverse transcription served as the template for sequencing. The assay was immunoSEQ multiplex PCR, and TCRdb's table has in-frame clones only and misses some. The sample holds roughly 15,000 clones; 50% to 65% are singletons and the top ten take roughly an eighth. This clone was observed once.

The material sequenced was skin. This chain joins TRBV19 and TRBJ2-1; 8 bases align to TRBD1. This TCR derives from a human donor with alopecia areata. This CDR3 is CASSNQDREGEQFF. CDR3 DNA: TGTGCCAGTAGTAACCAGGACAGGGAAGGTGAGCAGTTCTTC.